The next 27 T cell receptor beta chains were all read from a single sample in a study of Graves' ophthalmopathy and Graves' hyperthyroidism. The sequenced template was RNA, covering the TCR beta CDR3 region. RT-PCR was first run with HTBI primers, then multiplex PCR in a second round. From the multiplex PCR reads, TCRdb called clonotypes with MiXCR, one entry per CDR3 protein. The data contain almost 750,000 distinct CDR3 sequences, 40% of them singletons. The sequenced material came from peripheral blood. Receptors were obtained from an adult man with Graves' ophthalmopathy.

This chain links TRBV12-3 or TRBV12-4 with TRBJ2-7; D remains unclear. V lost 8 bases, J lost 3 bases, and 14 bases lay in between. The CDR3 extends over 13 amino acids. The CDR3 sequence is CASRLGSHYEQYF. CDR3 nucleotide sequence: TGTGCCAGCCGCCTGGGCAGCCACTACGAGCAGTACTTC.

V gene TRBV20-1 combines with J gene TRBJ1-3; the D gene is possibly TRBD1 (6 bases). The V gene lost 4 bases and the J gene lost 0 bases, with 10 bases spanning the gap. The CDR3 consists of 14 residues. Germline V gives CDR1 DFQATT, CDR2 SNEGSKA (reference sequence). This CDR3 is CSAIRDNSGNTIYF. Here the CDR3 DNA reads TGCAGTGCTATCCGGGACAACTCTGGAAACACCATATATTTT.

This clonotype was seen more than once but under ten times. This chain uses TRBV2 with TRBJ1-1, with 7 bases aligning to TRBD1. The CDR3 runs to 13 residues. Per the germline V gene, CDR1 is SNHLY and CDR2 is FYNNEI. V was pared by 8 bases and J by 5 bases, with 8 bases of the junction left unmatched. CDR3 nucleotides: TGTGCCAGCCGTGCAGGGGGGAGAACTGAAGCTTTCTTT. Translated: CASRAGGRTEAFF. The whole variable domain, filled in from reference TRBV2 and TRBJ1-1, reads EPEVTQTPSHQVTQMGQEVILRCVPISNHLYFYWYRQILGQKVEFLVSFYNNEISEKSEIFDDQFSVERPDGSNFTLKIRSTKLEDSAMYFCASRAGGRTEAFFGQGTRLTVV.

This clonotype was counted between two and nine times. No conserved phenylalanine or tryptophan ends this CDR3, so it is likely a read error. It is unclear where the CDR3 begins or ends on the DNA, so no DNA is shown, and the CDR3 is as TCRdb lists it. The V gene is TRBV2, the J gene TRBJ2-6; TRBD2, the table's D call, lacks a check against the DNA. The CDR3 length is 8 residues, termini included. CDR1 is SNHLY, CDR2 FYNNEI, per germline. The CDR3 is CASSGRTS.

The rearrangement links TRBV12-3 or TRBV12-4 to TRBJ1-2; 11 nucleotides align to TRBD1. The CDR3 extends over 14 amino acids. Trimming took 6 bases from V and 13 from J; bases not matched to a gene: 13. The CDR3 DNA sequence: TGTGCCAGCAGCCGAGGACAGGGGGCGGGCCCGGCCACCTTC. This translates into CASSRGQGAGPATF.

This clonotype was observed a handful of times. The chain employs TRBV15 and TRBJ2-2; D is ambiguous. Germline assignment: CDR1 LNHNV and CDR2 YYDKDF (reference sequence). V was cut by 0 bases and J by 1 base, with 12 bases left in between. The CDR3 length is 17 residues. Here the CDR3 reads CATSRDRSSGNTGELFF. CDR3 in DNA: TGTGCCACCAGCAGAGATCGTAGCTCGGGGAACACCGGGGAGCTGTTTTTT. The full variable domain, its missing parts supplied by reference TRBV15 and TRBJ2-2, is DAMVIQNPRYQVTQFGKPVTLSCSQTLNHNVMYWYQQKSSQAPKLLFHYYDKDFNNEADTPDNFQSRRPNTSFCFLDIRSPGLGDTAMYLCATSRDRSSGNTGELFFGEGSRLTVL.

This clonotype was counted between two and nine times. The chain uses TRBV6-5 and TRBJ1-2; weak D call: TRBD1 (5 bases). V lost 4 bases to trimming and J lost 6 bases, with 15 bases between them. CDR3 length: 14 amino acids. Germline V gene data show CDR1 as MNHEY and CDR2 as SVGAGI. The CDR3 bases are TGTGCCAGCAGTTTGGGGGGTCGAAGTAATGGCTACACCTTC. Translated, it gives CASSLGGRSNGYTF.

The chain combines TRBV25-1 with TRBJ1-4; D perhaps matches TRBD1 (5 bases). This CDR3 contains 15 residues. Trimming stripped 5 bases from V and 8 bases from J, with 18 bases between. Germline CDR1 is MGHDK and CDR2 is SYGVNS. The CDR3, as DNA: TGTGCCAGCAGTCCCGTCTCGTCGAAGGGGGAAAAACTGTTTTTT. This sequence encodes CASSPVSSKGEKLFF.

At least ten counts were recorded for this clonotype. The rearrangement joins TRBV5-8 to TRBJ1-6, with D unclear. This CDR3 has 14 residues. The germline gives CDR1 SGHTS, CDR2 YDEGEE. With 1 base removed from V and 7 bases from J, the gap between germline ends came to 9 bases. The chain's CDR3 is CASSLRQSNSPLHF. CDR3 DNA sequence: TGTGCCAGCAGCTTGCGGCAGTCCAATTCACCCCTCCACTTT.

The sample holds many counts of this clonotype. The rearrangement links TRBV2 to TRBJ2-7; D is ambiguous. V lost 2 bases and J 0 bases, leaving 11 bases between the germline ends. This CDR3 is 15 amino acids long. Germline CDR1 and CDR2: SNHLY and FYNNEI. In DNA, the CDR3 is TGTGCCAGCAGTGAAAGTTTCGGCGGCTCCTACGAGCAGTACTTC. Translating gives CASSESFGGSYEQYF.

This clonotype has only a few counts. This sequence joins TRBV20-1 and TRBJ1-4, with 9 positions matching TRBD1. J was trimmed by 1 base and V by 1 base; bases with no gene match: 4. CDR3 length: 16 amino acids. Looked up from germline, CDR1 is DFQATT and CDR2 is SNEGSKA (reference sequence). The chain's CDR3 is CSARGQGEGTNEKLFF. The CDR3 nucleotides read TGCAGTGCTAGAGGACAGGGGGAGGGAACTAATGAAAAACTGTTTTTT.

This clonotype came up many times. This may stem from a read error, because a much larger clone lies one nucleotide away. The DNA for the CDR3 is TGTGCCAGCAGCTTAGAACAGGGAAACACCATATATTTT. Translation: CASSLEQGNTIYF. This chain joins TRBV7-6 and TRBJ1-3, with D uncertain. The CDR3 runs to 13 residues. Per the germline V gene, CDR1 is SGHVS and CDR2 is FNYEAQ. Trimming left V 1 base short and J 4 bases short, with 5 bases between.

V usage is TRBV20-1 and J usage is TRBJ2-7; 8 bases agree with TRBD1. Trimming cost V 6 bases and J 2 bases; bases outside gene matches: 12. The germline gives CDR1 DFQATT, CDR2 SNEGSKA (reference sequence). This CDR3 has 15 amino acids. For the CDR3, the DNA is TGCAGTGCCGACCCCCCGACAGGGGCCCCCTACGAGCAGTACTTC. Encoded protein: CSADPPTGAPYEQYF.

V and J are TRBV19 and TRBJ1-4; no clear D gene. This CDR3 has 16 residues. The V end lost 6 bases, the J end lost 0 bases, and 14 bases lay between the germline ends. Germline V CDR1 and CDR2: LNHDA, SQIVND (reference sequence). DNA for the CDR3: TGTGCCAGTAGCCCCGCGAGGACGGCAACTAATGAAAAACTGTTTTTT. This sequence encodes CASSPARTATNEKLFF. Based on the CDR3 plus reference TRBV19 and TRBJ1-4, the full variable domain is DGGITQSPKYLFRKEGQNVTLSCEQNLNHDAMYWYRQDPGQGLRLIYYSQIVNDFQKGDIAEGYSVSREKKESFPLTVTSAQKNPTAFYLCASSPARTATNEKLFFGSGTQLSVL.

This clonotype was detected only a few times. DNA of the CDR3: TGTGCCAGCAGCTCTGAGCAGTTGTACGGGACAGGCCCAATCGAGACCCAGTACTTC. Amino acid sequence: CASSSEQLYGTGPIETQYF. The V gene is TRBV7-9, the J gene TRBJ2-5; 8 bases line up with TRBD1. With V trimmed by 4 bases and J by 5 bases, 21 bases remained unmatched. The germline CDR1 and CDR2 sequences are SEHNR and FQNEAQ (reference sequence). The CDR3 runs 19 residues.

As for this clonotype: This sequence may be a read error, since a much larger clone differs from it by one base. This chain uses TRBV7-8 with TRBJ2-5, with 12 bases that match TRBD2. The CDR3 length is 16 residues. CDR1 is SGHVS, CDR2 FQNEAQ, per germline. The CDR3 sequence: CVSSSLTSGRGETQYF. The CDR3 DNA reads TGTGTCAGCAGCTCCCTGACTAGCGGGAGAGGAGAGACCCAGTACTTC.

This clonotype was found a few times. The chain carries TRBV7-9 and TRBJ2-7; 8 bases match TRBD2. The CDR3 runs 17 residues. CDR1 is SEHNR, CDR2 FQNEAQ, per germline (reference sequence). The V and J ends lost 1 base and 2 bases, in that order; junction bases with no gene match: 10. The CDR3 loop is CASSLGSSSGLTYEQYF. In DNA, the CDR3 is TGTGCCAGCAGCTTAGGCTCTTCTAGCGGGCTCACCTACGAGCAGTACTTC.

This clonotype was seen at least ten times. The V call is TRBV7-9, the J call TRBJ1-3; D gene ambiguous. Germline CDR1 and CDR2: SEHNR and FQNEAQ (reference sequence). Trimming removed 5 bases at V and 2 bases at J, with 10 bases between. The CDR3 has 14 residues. CDR3: CASSPTDPGNTIYF. DNA for the CDR3: TGTGCCAGCAGCCCCACAGACCCTGGAAACACCATATATTTT.

This clonotype was detected many times. This chain joins TRBV5-1 and TRBJ2-7; possibly TRBD2 for D (5 bases). V was pared by 1 base and J by 7 bases, with 12 bases between. There are 13 residues in the CDR3. Germline loops: CDR1 SGHRS, CDR2 YFSETQ. The CDR3 region has the DNA TGCGCCAGCAGCTTGAGTATTCGCGGGGAGCAGTACTTC. This gives the protein CASSLSIRGEQYF.

This clonotype was counted at least ten times. At one end, the junction sequence differs from germline, possibly due to a read error. The chain joins TRBV10-3 to TRBJ1-6; 8 bases are shared with TRBD1. This CDR3 spans 14 amino acids. Germline-derived CDR1 and CDR2 are ENHRY and SYGVKD. This CDR3 reads CASSKGQAGSPLHF. In nucleotides, the CDR3 is TGTGCCAGCAGTAAGGGACAGGCCGGCTCACCCCTCCACTTT.

V gene TRBV29-1 combines with J gene TRBJ1-4, with D unclear. CDR3 length: 11 amino acids. Germline loops: CDR1 SQVTM, CDR2 ANQGSEA. V dropped 0 bases and J dropped 10 bases, with 6 bases sitting between them. CDR3 sequence: CSVEDVGKLFF. The CDR3, as DNA: TGCAGCGTTGAAGACGTGGGAAAACTGTTTTTT. The full variable domain, completed using reference TRBV29-1 and TRBJ1-4, is SAVISQKPSRDICQRGTSLTIQCQVDSQVTMMFWYRQQPGQSLTLIATANQGSEATYESGFVIDKFPISRPNLTFSTLTVSNMSPEDSSIYLCSVEDVGKLFFGSGTQLSVL.

This clonotype has more than one count but fewer than ten. This chain connects TRBV19 to TRBJ1-1; possibly TRBD1 for D (5 bases). V dropped 7 bases and J dropped 0 bases, with 21 bases sitting between them. Germline V gene data show CDR1 as LNHDA and CDR2 as SQIVND (reference sequence). The CDR3 covers 17 residues. CDR3 in DNA: TGTGCCAGTACTAACAATGGGGAGGGGTGGATGAACACTGAAGCTTTCTTT. Protein product: CASTNNGEGWMNTEAFF.

This clonotype was counted many times. The chain is built from TRBV24-1 and TRBJ1-1; the D gene is possibly TRBD1 (5 bases). With 3 bases removed from V and 6 bases from J, the gap between germline ends came to 10 bases. Germline-derived CDR1 and CDR2 are KGHDR and SFDVKD. The CDR3 runs to 13 residues. Here the CDR3 reads CATSDGGSAEAFF. The CDR3 DNA sequence: TGTGCCACCAGTGATGGGGGGTCTGCTGAAGCTTTCTTT.

This clonotype was detected a few times. A much larger clone is a single base away; this may be a read error. The chain recombines TRBV24-1 with TRBJ1-3, with a possible D match to TRBD1 (5 bases). The CDR3 runs 15 residues. Germline CDR1 is KGHDR and CDR2 is SFDVKD. CDR3 nucleotide sequence: TGTGCCACCAGTGATACAGGCGGGTCTGGAAGCACCATATATTTT. Translated, it gives CATSDTGGSGSTIYF.

The chain carries TRBV24-1 and TRBJ1-5; 9 positions match TRBD1. CDR1 is KGHDR and CDR2 is SFDVKD in the germline V gene. J lost 6 bases, V lost 6 bases, and 5 bases had no gene match. The CDR3 covers 14 residues. CDR3 DNA: TGTGCCACCAGTTTTGTGGGACAGGGTCAGCCCCAGCATTTT. Translating gives CATSFVGQGQPQHF.

The chain joins TRBV2 to TRBJ1-2, with 8 bases identical to TRBD1. J was trimmed by 3 bases and V by 8 bases; bases with no gene match: 8. Germline-derived CDR1 and CDR2 are SNHLY and FYNNEI. This CDR3 is 14 amino acids long. In DNA, the CDR3 is TGTGCCAGCTCATGGGCAGGGGGCGACTATGGCTACACCTTC. Encoded protein: CASSWAGGDYGYTF.

The rearrangement uses TRBV7-9 and TRBJ2-6; D may match TRBD1 or TRBD2 (5 bases each). CDR1 is SEHNR and CDR2 is FQNEAQ in the germline V gene (reference sequence). This CDR3 comprises 19 residues. Trimming pared 5 bases from V and 4 bases from J, leaving 24 bases between. The CDR3: CASSTTAGTVGVGANVLTF. The DNA of the CDR3 is TGTGCCAGCAGCACGACTGCCGGGACGGTAGGAGTAGGGGCCAACGTCCTGACTTTC. Combining the CDR3 with reference TRBV7-9 and TRBJ2-6 gives the whole variable domain DTGVSQNPRHKITKRGQNVTFRCDPISEHNRLYWYRQTLGQGPEFLTYFQNEAQLEKSRLLSDRFSAERPKGSFSTLEIQRTEQGDSAMYLCASSTTAGTVGVGANVLTFGAGSRLTVL.